The clone carrying this T cell receptor beta chain showed up just once. This record comes from a study of blood T cell repertoires in COVID-19. The CDR3 runs 16 residues. Trimming removed 5 bases from V and 6 bases from J; junction bases left unmatched: 9. The germline V gene has CDR1 LNHDA and CDR2 SQIVND (reference sequence). Sequencing used immunoSEQ multiplex PCR; TCRdb keeps in-frame clones, though not all of them. The table lists approximately 210,000 clones, around nine tenths of them singletons. The clonotype originates from a woman aged 45-59 years with acute COVID-19. The gene calls are TRBV19 and TRBJ1-4; TRBD1 matches 10 bases. Material: PBMCs or T cells enriched from blood (not recorded which). CDR3 loop: CASSDAPGTGDEKLFF. The CDR3 region has the DNA TGTGCCAGTAGTGACGCCCCCGGGACAGGGGATGAAAAACTGTTTTTT. The full variable domain, with the rest looked up from reference TRBV19 and TRBJ1-4, is DGGITQSPKYLFRKEGQNVTLSCEQNLNHDAMYWYRQDPGQGLRLIYYSQIVNDFQKGDIAEGYSVSREKKESFPLTVTSAQKNPTAFYLCASSDAPGTGDEKLFFGSGTQLSVL.